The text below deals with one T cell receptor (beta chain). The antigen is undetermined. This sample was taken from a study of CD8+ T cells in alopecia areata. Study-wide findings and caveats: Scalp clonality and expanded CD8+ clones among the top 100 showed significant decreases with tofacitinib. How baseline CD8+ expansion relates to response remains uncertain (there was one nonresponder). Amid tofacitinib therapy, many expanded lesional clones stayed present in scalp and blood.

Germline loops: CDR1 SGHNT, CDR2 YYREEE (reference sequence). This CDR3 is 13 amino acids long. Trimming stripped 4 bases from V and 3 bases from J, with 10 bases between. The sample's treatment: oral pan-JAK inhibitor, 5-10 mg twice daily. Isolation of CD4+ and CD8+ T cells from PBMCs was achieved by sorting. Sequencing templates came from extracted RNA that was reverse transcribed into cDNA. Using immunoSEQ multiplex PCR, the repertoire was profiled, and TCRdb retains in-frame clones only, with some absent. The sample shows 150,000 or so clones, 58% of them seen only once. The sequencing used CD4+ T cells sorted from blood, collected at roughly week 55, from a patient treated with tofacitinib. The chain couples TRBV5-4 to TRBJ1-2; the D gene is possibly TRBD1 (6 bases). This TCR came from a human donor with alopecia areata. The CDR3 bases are TGTGCCAGCAGCCACAGGGTAGACTATGGCTACACCTTC. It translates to CASSHRVDYGYTF.